Given below is one T cell receptor beta chain in context. The sample is drawn from a study of control samples from healthy donors and cancer patients. Assay: immunoSEQ multiplex PCR; the TCRdb copy retains only in-frame clones and omits some. The ten most abundant clones cover 2% to 2.5% of a sample with roughly 190,000 clones. V was clipped by 3 bases and J by 5 bases, with 11 bases between them. The CDR3 runs to 14 residues. Germline CDR1 and CDR2: SNHLY and FYNNEI. The chain carries TRBV2 and TRBJ1-3, with D uncertain. This TCR derives from a woman aged 25-40 years in good health. The sequenced sample was blood. The CDR3 region has the DNA TGTGCCAGCAGTGAGAGGGAAAGTAGAAACACCATATATTTT. This sequence encodes CASSERESRNTIYF.